This is a list of T cell receptor beta chains from one sample in a study of blood T cell repertoires in COVID-19. The protocol was immunoSEQ multiplex PCR, while the TCRdb copy is restricted to in-frame clones and leaves out a portion. The data show 90,000 to 100,000 clones, over 70% seen once. The sequenced sample consisted of peripheral blood. These receptor sequences come from a man aged 55 to 70 with acute or convalescent COVID-19. Each CDR3 is given with its conserved first and last residue. Fields, in order: J gene, D gene, clone size, V gene, CDR3 DNA, CDR3 protein. The D gene is left open where the match is weak. Some rows mark clone size as missing; the rest say once, few, many or name a class of expanded clone.

J: TRBJ2-5
D: NA
size: NA
V: TRBV28
DNA: TGTGCCAGCACCGGACAACGGGAGACCCAGTACTTC
CDR3: CASTGQRETQYF

J: TRBJ2-7
D: TRBD1
size: NA
V: TRBV7-2
DNA: TGTGCCAGCAGCGCCCGACAGGGGGCGTACGAGCAGTACTTC
CDR3: CASSARQGAYEQYF

J: TRBJ1-1
D: NA
size: once
V: TRBV19
DNA: TGTGCCAGTAGCAAAGCCGTCGGGGGTAACACTGAAGCTTTCTTT
CDR3: CASSKAVGGNTEAFF

J: TRBJ2-5
D: TRBD2
size: NA
V: TRBV28
DNA: TGTGCCAGCAGCCTGAGCGGCGGGAGTGAGACCCAGTACTTC
CDR3: CASSLSGGSETQYF

J: TRBJ2-7
D: NA
size: few
V: TRBV10-1
DNA: TGCGCCAGCAGTTCCTTTACAACCACAGGGAGTTACGAGCAGTACTTC
CDR3: CASSSFTTTGSYEQYF

J: TRBJ1-2
D: NA
size: NA
V: TRBV7-8
DNA: TGTGCCAGCAGCGGGAGAATGGACGGTGATAACTATGGCTACACCTTC
CDR3: CASSGRMDGDNYGYTF

J: TRBJ1-2
D: NA
size: NA
V: TRBV11-2
DNA: TGTGCCAGCAGTCAGGACAGACTCTATGGCTACACCTTC
CDR3: CASSQDRLYGYTF

J: TRBJ2-5
D: NA
size: NA
V: TRBV20-1
DNA: TGCAGTGCACATCCTTATCAGACCCAGTACTTC
CDR3: CSAHPYQTQYF

J: TRBJ2-3
D: TRBD2
size: NA
V: TRBV4-3
DNA: TGCGCCAGCAGCCAAAGTAGCGGGCGCACAGATACGCAGTATTTT
CDR3: CASSQSSGRTDTQYF

J: TRBJ2-3
D: TRBD1
size: NA
V: TRBV7-6
DNA: TGTGCCAGCAGCGCCCTCCGGGACAGCAGCACAGATACGCAGTATTTT
CDR3: CASSALRDSSTDTQYF

J: TRBJ2-5
D: NA
size: NA
V: TRBV7-8
DNA: TGTGCCAGCAGCTTAGGGGGTCGGGGTTCCCAAGAGACCCAGTACTTC
CDR3: CASSLGGRGSQETQYF

J: TRBJ2-7
D: TRBD2
size: NA
V: TRBV28
DNA: TGTGCCAGCAGTTTACCACTAGCGGCCGGAGGGAGTTCCTACGAGCAGTACTTC
CDR3: CASSLPLAAGGSSYEQYF

J: TRBJ1-2
D: NA
size: NA
V: TRBV6-6
DNA: TGTGCCAGCAGTTACGGTAGGCAGGCGCACTATGGCTACACCTTC
CDR3: CASSYGRQAHYGYTF

J: TRBJ2-7
D: TRBD1
size: few
V: TRBV20-1
DNA: TGCAGTGCTCCAGGGGGCTACGAGCAGTACTTC
CDR3: CSAPGGYEQYF

J: TRBJ2-2
D: TRBD2
size: NA
V: TRBV19
DNA: TGTGCCAGTAGTATCGGACTAGCGGGAGACCCCACTCGACTTAACACCGGGGAGCTGTTTTTT
CDR3: CASSIGLAGDPTRLNTGELFF

J: TRBJ1-2
D: TRBD1
size: few
V: TRBV11-2
DNA: TGTGCCAGCAGCCTAGGAGACAGGGGGGATGGCTACACCTTC
CDR3: CASSLGDRGDGYTF

J: TRBJ1-1
D: NA
size: NA
V: TRBV12-3/TRBV12-4
DNA: TGTGCCAGCAGCCGGGTAGGGGACACTGAAGCTTTCTTT
CDR3: CASSRVGDTEAFF

J: TRBJ2-7
D: NA
size: NA
V: TRBV28
DNA: TGTGCCAGCAGGCTGCCCGGGAACTCCCGGCACGAGCAGTACTTC
CDR3: CASRLPGNSRHEQYF

J: TRBJ2-2
D: TRBD1
size: once
V: TRBV10-1
DNA: TGCGCCAGCAGTCCCGGGACAGGGGTGAGCACCGGGGAGCTGTTTTTT
CDR3: CASSPGTGVSTGELFF

J: TRBJ2-7
D: NA
size: NA
V: TRBV11-3
DNA: TGTGCCAGCAGCTTTGGGCACCTGAGCTCCTACGAGCAGTACTTC
CDR3: CASSFGHLSSYEQYF

J: TRBJ2-7
D: TRBD2
size: NA
V: TRBV11-2
DNA: TGTGCCAGCAGCTTAGTACGTCTAGCGGACTCCTACGAGCAGTACTTC
CDR3: CASSLVRLADSYEQYF

J: TRBJ2-7
D: TRBD2
size: NA
V: TRBV5-8
DNA: TGTGCCAGCAGCCGAGAAAGAGGGACTAGCGGATACTACGAGCAGTACTTC
CDR3: CASSRERGTSGYYEQYF

J: TRBJ2-1
D: NA
size: NA
V: TRBV13
DNA: TGTGCCAGCAGCTTAGTTTATGGCGGGAATGAGCAGTTCTTC
CDR3: CASSLVYGGNEQFF

J: TRBJ1-2
D: NA
size: NA
V: TRBV7-2
DNA: TGTGCCAGCAGCCCTTCGACAGGAAATGGCTACACCTTC
CDR3: CASSPSTGNGYTF

J: TRBJ1-6
D: NA
size: NA
V: TRBV19
DNA: TGTGCCAGTAGTATAGATAGTAGCAGCTCCTATAATTCACCCCTCCACTTT
CDR3: CASSIDSSSSYNSPLHF

J: TRBJ2-3
D: NA
size: NA
V: TRBV7-2
DNA: TGTGCCAGCAGCTTCGGGTATACGCAGTATTTT
CDR3: CASSFGYTQYF

J: TRBJ2-6
D: NA
size: NA
V: TRBV29-1
DNA: TGCAGCGTCAGCTTAGGCCCGAGCGCTGGGGCCAACGTCCTGACTTTC
CDR3: CSVSLGPSAGANVLTF

J: TRBJ2-7
D: NA
size: NA
V: TRBV7-2
DNA: TGTGCCAGCAGCTTTATTGGGGGGACCTACTCCTACGAGCAGTACTTC
CDR3: CASSFIGGTYSYEQYF

J: TRBJ2-5
D: TRBD1
size: NA
V: TRBV7-2
DNA: TGTGCCAGCATCCCGGACAGGGCGAGAGAGACCCAGTACTTC
CDR3: CASIPDRARETQYF

J: TRBJ2-2
D: TRBD2
size: NA
V: TRBV11-3
DNA: TGTGCCAGCAGCTTAGGCGGGACTAGCTCCGGGGAGCTGTTTTTT
CDR3: CASSLGGTSSGELFF

J: TRBJ1-2
D: TRBD1
size: NA
V: TRBV19
DNA: TGTGCCAGTAGCCCGGGACAGAGCTATGGCTACACCTTC
CDR3: CASSPGQSYGYTF

J: TRBJ2-1
D: NA
size: NA
V: TRBV3-1/TRBV3-2
DNA: TGTGCCAGCAGCCAAGTTGGTCCCGCGGTCAATGAGCAGTTCTTC
CDR3: CASSQVGPAVNEQFF

J: TRBJ1-5
D: TRBD1
size: NA
V: TRBV19
DNA: TGTGCCAGTAGTATCGACAGGGGGTTAATGAGCAATCAGCCCCAGCATTTT
CDR3: CASSIDRGLMSNQPQHF

J: TRBJ1-1
D: TRBD1
size: few
V: TRBV5-1
DNA: TGCGCCAGCAGCTCAGCAACAGGGGTGACTGAAGCTTTCTTT
CDR3: CASSSATGVTEAFF

J: TRBJ1-1
D: NA
size: NA
V: TRBV4-3
DNA: TGCGCCAGCAGCCAAGACAGGGGTCTCACTGAAGCTTTCTTT
CDR3: CASSQDRGLTEAFF

J: TRBJ2-7
D: TRBD1
size: once
V: TRBV4-3
DNA: TGCGCCAGCAGCCAAGTGTCAGGGGGCGTTTACGAGCAGTACTTC
CDR3: CASSQVSGGVYEQYF

J: TRBJ1-3
D: TRBD1
size: few
V: TRBV4-1
DNA: TGCGCCAGCAGCCACCCGGGACAGGGAAGAAACACCATATATTTT
CDR3: CASSHPGQGRNTIYF

J: TRBJ1-1
D: TRBD1
size: NA
V: TRBV28
DNA: TGTGCCAGCAGTTCAGGGGGGAAGAACACTGAAGCTTTCTTT
CDR3: CASSSGGKNTEAFF

J: TRBJ2-3
D: TRBD1
size: once
V: TRBV6-2/TRBV6-3
DNA: TGTGCCAGCAGTTACGGATTAGCAAGGACAGGGGGAAAGGATACGCAGTATTTT
CDR3: CASSYGLARTGGKDTQYF

J: TRBJ1-2
D: NA
size: NA
V: TRBV7-9
DNA: TGTGCCAGCAGCCTACAGGGCTTCACCTATGGCTACACCTTC
CDR3: CASSLQGFTYGYTF